The 16 T cell receptor beta chains below all came from one sample that was sequenced in a study of T cell changes during pregnancy in multiple sclerosis. TCRdb's table, derived via immunoSEQ multiplex PCR, lists solely in-frame clones and lacks some. The repertoire holds tens of thousands of clones, with under 95% as singletons. The specimen comprised peripheral blood, sampled after pregnancy. These receptor sequences come from a female donor with multiple sclerosis, enrolled in a pregnancy study.

The table lists this clone with a few counts. The rearrangement joins TRBV28 to TRBJ1-1; possible D gene TRBD1, 6 bases. V was pared by 4 bases and J by 5 bases, with 14 bases between. The CDR3 sequence is 14 residues long. Germline CDR1 and CDR2: MDHEN and SYDVKM. The CDR3 loop reads CASSSTGPWTEAFF. In DNA form, the CDR3 reads TGTGCCAGCAGTTCAACAGGGCCGTGGACTGAAGCTTTCTTT. The full variable domain, rest sourced from reference TRBV28 and TRBJ1-1, is DVKVTQSSRYLVKRTGEKVFLECVQDMDHENMFWYRQDPGLGLRLIYFSYDVKMKEKGDIPEGYSVSREKKERFSLILESASTNQTSMYLCASSSTGPWTEAFFGQGTRLTVV.

V usage is TRBV28 and J usage is TRBJ2-2, with D perhaps matching TRBD2 (5 bases). Per the germline V gene, CDR1 is MDHEN and CDR2 is SYDVKM. This CDR3 spans 13 amino acids. V was clipped by 5 bases and J by 5 bases, with 9 bases between them. The DNA for the CDR3 is TGTGCCAGCAGTCAACGGGGTACCGGGGAGCTGTTTTTT. Amino acid sequence: CASSQRGTGELFF. Drawing the rest from reference TRBV28 and TRBJ2-2, the complete variable domain is DVKVTQSSRYLVKRTGEKVFLECVQDMDHENMFWYRQDPGLGLRLIYFSYDVKMKEKGDIPEGYSVSREKKERFSLILESASTNQTSMYLCASSQRGTGELFFGEGSRLTVL.

This sequence joins TRBV27 and TRBJ1-2; 10 bases align to TRBD1. V was clipped by 4 bases and J by 3 bases; unmatched bases: 8. There are 16 residues in the CDR3. CDR1 is MNHEY and CDR2 is SMNVEV in the germline V gene (reference sequence). CDR3 residues: CASSSTPTGGYYGYTF. In DNA form, the CDR3 reads TGTGCCAGCAGTTCCACCCCGACAGGGGGCTACTATGGCTACACCTTC.

The CDR3 loop is CASSYDSSYGYTF. The CDR3 nucleotides read TGTGCCAGCAGTTACGACAGTTCTTATGGCTACACCTTC. The rearrangement uses TRBV6-5 and TRBJ1-2, with a possible D match to TRBD1 (5 bases). The CDR3 extends over 13 amino acids. CDR1 MNHEY and CDR2 SVGAGI come from the germline V gene. The V and J ends lost 2 bases and 5 bases respectively, with 9 bases between them.

This chain uses TRBV27 with TRBJ2-7; D is possibly TRBD1 (5 bases). V lost 8 bases and J lost 3, with 17 bases in between. The germline CDR1 and CDR2 sequences are MNHEY and SMNVEV (reference sequence). The CDR3 is 14 residues long. CDR3 coding DNA: TGTGCCAGCGGCCTGGGGCCTACCCTCTACGAGCAGTACTTC. It specifies CASGLGPTLYEQYF.

The DNA of the CDR3 is TGTGCCAGCAGCTTACCCCGTAGCTCCTACGAGCAGTACTTC. It translates to CASSLPRSSYEQYF. The V and J genes are TRBV7-2 and TRBJ2-7; no reliable D call. The CDR3 extends over 14 amino acids. V was trimmed by 2 bases and J by 0 bases, leaving 8 bases between them. Germline-derived CDR1 and CDR2 are SGHTA and FQGNSA. The full variable domain, with the rest looked up from reference TRBV7-2 and TRBJ2-7, is GAGVSQSPSNKVTEKGKDVELRCDPISGHTALYWYRQSLGQGLEFLIYFQGNSAPDKSGLPSDRFSAERTGGSVSTLTIQRTQQEDSAVYLCASSLPRSSYEQYFGPGTRLTVT.

V and J are TRBV19 and TRBJ1-2, with 10 bases lining up with TRBD1. The trim removed 1 base at V and 3 bases at J, leaving 5 bases unmatched. Germline assignment: CDR1 LNHDA and CDR2 SQIVND (reference sequence). The CDR3 loop spans 16 amino acids. In nucleotides, the CDR3 is TGTGCCAGTAGTATAGCCCGACAGGGGGCTTACTATGGCTACACCTTC. Amino acid sequence: CASSIARQGAYYGYTF.

The J gene is TRBJ1-4, the V gene TRBV4-3; D not certain. V lost 1 base and J 5 bases, leaving 14 bases between the germline ends. The CDR3 contains 16 residues. The germline V gene encodes CDR1 LGHNA and CDR2 YSLEER. This CDR3 reads CASSQGLLVANEKLFF. The CDR3 region has the DNA TGCGCCAGCAGCCAAGGCCTTCTGGTAGCGAATGAAAAACTGTTTTTT.

The rearrangement links TRBV5-1 to TRBJ1-2; no definite D call. The germline V and J ends were trimmed by 4 bases and 6 bases, with 16 bases remaining between them. This CDR3 is 14 amino acids long. Per the germline V gene, CDR1 is SGHRS and CDR2 is YFSETQ. CDR3 DNA sequence: TGCGCCAGCAGCCAATTCACTGGGGAGGATGGCTACACCTTC. Translation: CASSQFTGEDGYTF. The whole variable domain, filled in from reference TRBV5-1 and TRBJ1-2, reads KAGVTQTPRYLIKTRGQQVTLSCSPISGHRSVSWYQQTPGQGLQFLFEYFSETQRNKGNFPGRFSGRQFSNSRSEMNVSTLELGDSALYLCASSQFTGEDGYTFGSGTRLTVV.

This clone was counted once. V is TRBV11-2 and J is TRBJ2-7; TRBD2 is a possible D gene (5 bases). Germline-derived CDR1 and CDR2 are SGHAT and FQNNGV. CDR3 size: 15 residues. Between the trimmed V and J ends, which lost 7 bases and 2 bases, there was a span of 18 bases. The CDR3 reads CASTSSESGTYEQYF. CDR3 sequence (DNA): TGTGCCAGCACCTCGAGCGAGTCGGGAACCTACGAGCAGTACTTC.

V is TRBV5-4 and J is TRBJ2-2; 7 bases map to TRBD2. Trimming cost V 4 bases and J 5 bases; bases outside gene matches: 11. Germline loops: CDR1 SGHNT, CDR2 YYREEE (reference sequence). The CDR3 spans 16 residues. DNA for the CDR3: TGTGCCAGCAGCGGGGGGGGGAAGATGGGTACCGGGGAGCTGTTTTTT. It is translated as CASSGGGKMGTGELFF.

This chain uses TRBV2 with TRBJ2-7, with 11 bases aligning to TRBD2. The ends lost 8 bases at V and 2 bases at J; junction bases unmatched: 2. The CDR3 runs to 13 residues. CDR1 is SNHLY, CDR2 FYNNEI, per germline. The CDR3 DNA follows: TGTGCCAGCCTAGCGGGAGGAACCTACGAGCAGTACTTC. It codes for CASLAGGTYEQYF.

This chain links TRBV10-3 with TRBJ2-5; 9 bases match TRBD1. The germline V gene encodes CDR1 ENHRY and CDR2 SYGVKD. The trim removed 3 bases at V and 5 bases at J, leaving 7 bases unmatched. The CDR3 is 15 residues long. In nucleotides, the CDR3 is TGTGCCATCAGTGATGGGGACAGGGTGATGGAGACCCAGTACTTC. Translated, it gives CAISDGDRVMETQYF.

V is TRBV30 and J is TRBJ2-2; D call uncertain. Germline V gene lookup returns CDR1 GTSNPN and CDR2 SVGIG (reference sequence). This CDR3 has 13 residues. Trimming left V 4 bases short and J 5 bases short, with 11 bases between. The CDR3 spells CAWTLSGTGELFF. Written as DNA, the CDR3 is TGTGCCTGGACCCTCTCCGGGACCGGGGAGCTGTTTTTT.

The V call is TRBV6-5, the J call TRBJ2-6; 7 bases match TRBD2. The germline V gene has CDR1 MNHEY and CDR2 SVGAGI. This CDR3 has 16 residues. V was clipped by 2 bases and J by 3 bases; unmatched bases: 4. In nucleotides, the CDR3 is TGTGCCAGCAGTTACCTCGGGGGGAATGGGGCCAACGTCCTGACTTTC. This sequence encodes CASSYLGGNGANVLTF.

The rearrangement joins TRBV4-3 to TRBJ1-2; TRBD1 matches at 7 bases. The CDR3 contains 13 residues. In germline, CDR1 is LGHNA, CDR2 YSLEER. After removal of 4 bases from V and 8 bases from J, the junction contained 7 bases not matched to a gene. In DNA, the CDR3 is TGCGCCAGCAGCCCTACAGGGGACCGAGGCTACACCTTC. This codes for CASSPTGDRGYTF.